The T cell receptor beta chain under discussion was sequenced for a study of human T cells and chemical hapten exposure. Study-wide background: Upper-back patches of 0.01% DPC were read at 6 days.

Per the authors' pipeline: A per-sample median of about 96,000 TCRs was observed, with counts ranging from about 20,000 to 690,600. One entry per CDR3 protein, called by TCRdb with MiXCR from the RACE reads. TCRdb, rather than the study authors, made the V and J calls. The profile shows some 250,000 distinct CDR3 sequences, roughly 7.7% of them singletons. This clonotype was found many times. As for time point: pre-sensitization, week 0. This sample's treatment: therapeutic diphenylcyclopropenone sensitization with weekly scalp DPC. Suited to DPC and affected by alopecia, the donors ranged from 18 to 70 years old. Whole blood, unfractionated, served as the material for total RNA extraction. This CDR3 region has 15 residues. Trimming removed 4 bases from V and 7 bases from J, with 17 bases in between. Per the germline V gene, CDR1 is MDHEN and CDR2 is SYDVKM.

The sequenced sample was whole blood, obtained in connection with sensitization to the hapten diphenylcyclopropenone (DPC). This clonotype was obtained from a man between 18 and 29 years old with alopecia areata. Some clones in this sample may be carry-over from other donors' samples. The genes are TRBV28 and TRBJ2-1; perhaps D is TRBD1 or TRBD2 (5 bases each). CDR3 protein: CASSSPRQGVNEQFF. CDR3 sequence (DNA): TGTGCCAGCAGTTCCCCGCGGCAGGGAGTAAATGAGCAGTTCTTC.